This T cell receptor (beta chain) was recovered during a study of blood T cell repertoires in COVID-19. On the study more broadly: T cells, B-cell-depleted T cells, or PBMCs supplied cDNA or gDNA.

Libraries were prepared by immunoSEQ multiplex PCR; TCRdb keeps only in-frame clonotypes and omits some of them. The sample carries approximately 220,000 clones, just under 90% recorded once. Trimming removed 7 bases from V and 0 bases from J, with 9 bases in between. The CDR3 loop spans 14 amino acids. CDR1 is SNHLY and CDR2 is FYNNEI in the germline V gene. The specimen sequenced was peripheral blood. The chain is built from TRBV2 and TRBJ1-4, with D unresolved. The sequence was obtained from a man between 60 and 75 years old who had recovered from COVID-19. The CDR3 DNA sequence: TGTGCCAGCAAAAGACACCCAACTAATGAAAAACTGTTTTTT. It codes for CASKRHPTNEKLFF. Full variable domain (rest looked up from reference TRBV2 and TRBJ1-4): EPEVTQTPSHQVTQMGQEVILRCVPISNHLYFYWYRQILGQKVEFLVSFYNNEISEKSEIFDDQFSVERPDGSNFTLKIRSTKLEDSAMYFCASKRHPTNEKLFFGSGTQLSVL.